One sample yielded the 9 T cell receptor beta chains listed below, sequenced in a study of CD8 T cells in Susac syndrome. Random hexamers primed reverse transcription of roughly 0.5 to 1 ug RNA. TCRdb reanalysed the immunoSEQ multiplex PCR reads using MiXCR and keeps one entry per CDR3 protein. The sample shows a few hundred thousand distinct CDR3 sequences, more than 80% of them seen only once. Sequencing was performed on CD8+ T cells from PBMCs. These receptors all stem from a human donor with multiple sclerosis.

The rearrangement uses TRBV7-9 and TRBJ2-7; 8 bases align to TRBD1. Trimming cost V 4 bases and J 2 bases; bases outside gene matches: 7. The germline V gene has CDR1 SEHNR and CDR2 FQNEAQ (reference sequence). The CDR3 extends over 15 amino acids. The DNA for the CDR3 is TGTGCCAGCAGCTCGGGACAGGAAAGACCCTACGAGCAGTACTTC. This translates into CASSSGQERPYEQYF.

This clonotype was recorded a few times. The chain couples TRBV7-9 to TRBJ2-7; 12 bases match TRBD1. J lost 5 bases, V lost 2 bases, and 10 bases had no gene match. In germline, CDR1 is SEHNR, CDR2 FQNEAQ (reference sequence). The CDR3 totals 17 residues. The DNA of the CDR3 is TGTGCCAGCAGCTTAATTCGATCCGGGACAGGGGGCGACGAGCAGTACTTC. It specifies CASSLIRSGTGGDEQYF.

The V call is TRBV6-1, the J call TRBJ2-1; no definite D call. V lost 2 bases and J 7 bases, leaving 3 bases between the germline ends. The germline gives CDR1 MNHNS, CDR2 SASEGT. The CDR3 is 11 residues long. As DNA, the CDR3 is TGTGCCAGCAGTGAAATGAATGAGCAGTTCTTC. It encodes CASSEMNEQFF.

This chain joins TRBV28 and TRBJ2-1; D unresolved. Germline V gives CDR1 MDHEN, CDR2 SYDVKM. This CDR3 comprises 15 residues. V lost 3 bases to trimming and J lost 0 bases, with 9 bases between them. The CDR3 spells CASSLPGGSYNEQFF. In DNA, the CDR3 is TGTGCCAGCAGTTTGCCCGGCGGCTCCTACAATGAGCAGTTCTTC.

This chain joins TRBV27 and TRBJ1-1, with D maybe TRBD1 (5 bases). Per germline, CDR1 MNHEY and CDR2 SMNVEV (reference sequence). The CDR3 totals 15 residues. The V gene lost 2 bases and the J gene lost 3 bases, with 13 bases spanning the gap. In DNA form, the CDR3 reads TGTGCCAGCAGTTTACAAGGGGAGGTGGACACTGAAGCTTTCTTT. Translating gives CASSLQGEVDTEAFF.

The V gene is TRBV5-6, the J gene TRBJ1-3; D is unresolved. Germline V gene sequence: CDR1 SGHDT, CDR2 YYEEEE. This CDR3 has 14 amino acids. With 1 base removed from V and 3 bases from J, the gap between germline ends came to 8 bases. The chain's CDR3 is CASSLRSYGNTIYF. The CDR3 nucleotides read TGTGCCAGCAGCTTGAGGTCCTATGGAAACACCATATATTTT.

The rearrangement links TRBV4-1 to TRBJ2-3, with 7 positions matching TRBD2. V was clipped by 0 bases and J by 2 bases; unmatched bases: 5. The germline V gene encodes CDR1 MGHRA and CDR2 YSYEKL. The CDR3 consists of 16 residues. DNA for the CDR3: TGCGCCAGCAGCCAAGATCCAGCGGGGTCCACAGATACGCAGTATTTT. Translation gives CASSQDPAGSTDTQYF.

J is TRBJ2-7 and V is TRBV11-2; 13 bases line up with TRBD2. V trimming: 4 bases; J trimming: 7 bases; junction bases outside the gene matches: 7. The CDR3 has 15 residues. Germline-derived CDR1 and CDR2 are SGHAT and FQNNGV. The CDR3 nucleotides are TGTGCCAGCAGCTCCACTAGCGGGAGGGCCGAAGAGCAGTACTTC. Translating gives CASSSTSGRAEEQYF.

This chain joins TRBV7-9 and TRBJ2-1; a possible D gene is TRBD1 (5 bases). The V and J ends lost 1 base and 0 bases respectively, with 10 bases between them. Per the germline V gene, CDR1 is SEHNR and CDR2 is FQNEAQ (reference sequence). The CDR3 is made up of 16 amino acids. The CDR3, as DNA: TGTGCCAGCAGCTTAGGGGGCCTACTCTCCTACAATGAGCAGTTCTTC. Amino acids: CASSLGGLLSYNEQFF. Full variable domain (rest looked up from reference TRBV7-9 and TRBJ2-1): DTGVSQNPRHKITKRGQNVTFRCDPISEHNRLYWYRQTLGQGPEFLTYFQNEAQLEKSRLLSDRFSAERPKGSFSTLEIQRTEQGDSAMYLCASSLGGLLSYNEQFFGPGTRLTVL.